This T cell receptor beta chain is from a study of early T cells in non-severe SARS-CoV-2 infection. The V gene lost 6 bases and the J gene lost 6 bases, with 12 bases spanning the gap. Germline assignment: CDR1 SQVTM and CDR2 ANQGSEA. This CDR3 has 12 residues. Separate cDNA molecules each had unique molecular identifiers attached to them. TCRdb fed the 5' RACE reads into MiXCR, producing one record per CDR3 protein. The sample holds fewer than 100,000 distinct CDR3 sequences; about 16% are singletons and the top ten take about 2.6%. This clonotype has just a few counts. This sequence joins TRBV29-1 and TRBJ2-1; tentatively, D is TRBD2 (7 bases). The clonotype originates from an adult who was a healthcare worker with PCR-confirmed SARS-CoV-2 infection or an uninfected control (not recorded which). Input material: whole blood. The DNA for the CDR3 is TGCAGCGTCAGGGGAGGGGTCAATGAGCAGTTCTTC. This sequence encodes CSVRGGVNEQFF.